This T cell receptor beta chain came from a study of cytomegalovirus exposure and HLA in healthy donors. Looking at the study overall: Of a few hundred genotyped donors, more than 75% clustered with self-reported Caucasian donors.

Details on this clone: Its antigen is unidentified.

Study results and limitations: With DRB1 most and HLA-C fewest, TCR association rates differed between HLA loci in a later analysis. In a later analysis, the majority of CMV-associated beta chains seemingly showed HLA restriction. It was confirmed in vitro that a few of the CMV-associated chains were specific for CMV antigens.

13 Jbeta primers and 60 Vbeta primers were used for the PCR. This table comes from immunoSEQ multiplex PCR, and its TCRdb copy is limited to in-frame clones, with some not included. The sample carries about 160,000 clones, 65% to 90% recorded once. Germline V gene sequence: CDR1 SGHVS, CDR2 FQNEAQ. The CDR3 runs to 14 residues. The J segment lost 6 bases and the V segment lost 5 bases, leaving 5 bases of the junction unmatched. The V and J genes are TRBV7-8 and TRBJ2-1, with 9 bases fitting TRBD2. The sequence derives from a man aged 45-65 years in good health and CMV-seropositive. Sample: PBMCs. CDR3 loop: CASSTGLARNEQFF. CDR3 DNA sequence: TGTGCCAGCAGCACGGGACTAGCTCGCAATGAGCAGTTCTTC.